The next 21 T cell receptor beta chains were all read from a single sample in a study of blood T cell repertoires in COVID-19. Here immunoSEQ multiplex PCR was the method, and the copy in TCRdb shows in-frame clones only, minus some. This table has some 200,000 clones, 88% appearing once. The sample was peripheral blood. These TCRs come from a man aged 40-49 years with active or convalescent COVID-19.

The chain couples TRBV5-6 to TRBJ1-5; 9 bases align to TRBD1. Germline loops: CDR1 SGHDT, CDR2 YYEEEE. V lost 4 bases to trimming and J lost 0 bases; unmatched junction nucleotides: 8. This CDR3 is built from 17 residues. The CDR3: CASSLRTGDLSNQPQHF. The CDR3 DNA reads as TGTGCCAGCAGCCTAAGGACAGGGGACCTTAGCAATCAGCCCCAGCATTTT.

For this clone: Distinct nucleotide sequences in the sample also encode this CDR3. This sequence joins TRBV28 and TRBJ2-5; 7 bases match TRBD2. There are 15 residues in the CDR3. Germline CDR1 reads MDHEN; CDR2 reads SYDVKM. After removal of 1 base from V and 4 bases from J, the junction contained 6 bases not matched to a gene. CDR3 bases: TGTGCCAGCAGTTTATACCAGGGAGGGCGAGAGACCCAGTACTTC. Its protein is CASSLYQGGRETQYF.

Remarks on this clone: This sample includes further DNA sequences coding for the same CDR3. The chain employs TRBV7-3 and TRBJ2-3; 8 bases line up with TRBD2. Germline-derived CDR1 and CDR2 are SGHTA and FQGTGA. The CDR3 extends over 15 amino acids. The trim removed 5 bases at V and 2 bases at J, leaving 6 bases unmatched. CDR3 region: CASSTGTSFTDTQYF. CDR3 DNA: TGTGCCAGCAGCACCGGGACTAGTTTCACAGATACGCAGTATTTT.

The chain links TRBV19 to TRBJ2-7; 10 bases align to TRBD1. CDR1 is LNHDA, CDR2 SQIVND, per germline (reference sequence). V was pared by 5 bases and J by 2 bases, with 9 bases of the junction left unmatched. This CDR3 spans 16 amino acids. DNA of the CDR3: TGTGCCAGTAGTTTCGGGACAGGGGAGAAGGCCTACGAGCAGTACTTC. It specifies CASSFGTGEKAYEQYF.

The gene calls are TRBV12-3 or TRBV12-4 and TRBJ2-2; D not resolved. The CDR3 runs to 12 residues. Trimming took 6 bases from V and 0 from J, leaving 2 bases between them. CDR3 amino acids: CASSSNTGELFF. The DNA of the CDR3 is TGTGCCAGCAGCTCGAACACCGGGGAGCTGTTTTTT.

There are a few counts of this clone. This rearrangement joins TRBV18 to TRBJ2-5; 9 nucleotides match TRBD2. Germline V CDR1 and CDR2: KGHSH, LQKENI. With V trimmed by 3 bases and J by 3 bases, 8 bases remained unmatched. CDR3 size: 16 residues. CDR3 residues: CASSPFQLAGKETQYF. The DNA of the CDR3 is TGTGCCAGCTCACCCTTCCAACTAGCGGGCAAAGAGACCCAGTACTTC.

This chain joins TRBV3-1 (or the pseudogene TRBV3-2) and TRBJ2-7, with 7 bases identical to TRBD2. With 4 bases clipped from V and 6 bases from J, the junction kept 9 bases outside the gene matches. This CDR3 comprises 14 residues. Germline assignment: CDR1 LGHDT and CDR2 YNNKEL (reference sequence). CDR3 loop: CASSPGTIKGEQYF. The CDR3 nucleotides read TGTGCCAGCAGCCCCGGGACTATCAAAGGCGAGCAGTACTTC.

The CDR3 is CASSLHGRDSNNEQFF. In DNA, the CDR3 is TGTGCCAGCAGCCTACACGGACGGGACAGTAACAATGAGCAGTTCTTC. This chain joins TRBV11-3 and TRBJ2-1; 7 bases are shared with TRBD1. The V segment lost 5 bases and the J segment 5 bases; nucleotides outside the gene matches: 12. Germline V gene data show CDR1 as SGHNT and CDR2 as YENEEA. The CDR3 covers 16 residues.

V and J are TRBV5-1 and TRBJ2-7; D is possibly TRBD1 (5 bases). CDR1 and CDR2 from the germline V gene are SGHRS and YFSETQ. V shed 4 bases and J shed 4 bases, with 12 bases lying between them. CDR3 length: 13 amino acids. The CDR3 sequence: CASSLPQGYEQYF. The CDR3 DNA reads TGCGCCAGCAGCCTCCCCCAGGGTTACGAGCAGTACTTC. The variable domain in full, completed from reference TRBV5-1 and TRBJ2-7, reads KAGVTQTPRYLIKTRGQQVTLSCSPISGHRSVSWYQQTPGQGLQFLFEYFSETQRNKGNFPGRFSGRQFSNSRSEMNVSTLELGDSALYLCASSLPQGYEQYFGPGTRLTVT.

The chain joins TRBV30 to TRBJ2-7; D gene uncertain. Trimming cost V 3 bases and J 0 bases, with 6 bases left between them. The CDR3 has 12 amino acids. CDR1 is GTSNPN, CDR2 SVGIG, per germline (reference sequence). The CDR3 loop reads CAWRSSSYEQYF. CDR3 nucleotides: TGTGCCTGGAGGTCGAGCTCCTACGAGCAGTACTTC.

The V call is TRBV2, the J call TRBJ1-1, with a weak D call TRBD1 (5 bases). This CDR3 comprises 13 residues. With 5 bases removed from V and 4 bases from J, the gap between germline ends came to 11 bases. Germline V gives CDR1 SNHLY, CDR2 FYNNEI. CDR3 coding DNA: TGTGCCAGCAGTCCCGGGGGAGGCACTGAAGCTTTCTTT. Residues: CASSPGGGTEAFF.

The J gene is TRBJ2-2, the V gene TRBV29-1, with TRBD2 identical over 9 bases. The V gene end was trimmed by 1 base and the J gene end by 1 base; junction bases not matched to a gene: 10. This CDR3 is 18 amino acids long. The V gene's germline CDR1 is SQVTM and CDR2 ANQGSEA. The CDR3: CSVEAATSGRLNTGELFF. The CDR3 DNA reads as TGCAGCGTTGAAGCGGCGACTAGCGGAAGATTGAACACCGGGGAGCTGTTTTTT.

The V call is TRBV7-8, the J call TRBJ2-1; 8 nucleotides agree with TRBD1. CDR3 length: 17 residues. Germline trimming cut 5 bases from V and 2 bases from J; bases unmatched to any gene: 11. CDR1 is SGHVS, CDR2 FQNEAQ, per germline. The chain's CDR3 is CASSASPTGGAYNEQFF. The CDR3 bases are TGTGCCAGCAGCGCATCGCCCACAGGGGGTGCCTACAATGAGCAGTTCTTC.

This clone was seen only a few times. J is TRBJ2-5 and V is TRBV29-1; tentative D call: TRBD2 (6 bases). CDR3 length equals 13 residues. The V end lost 3 bases, the J end lost 5 bases, and 13 bases lay between the germline ends. The V gene's germline CDR1 is SQVTM and CDR2 ANQGSEA. CDR3 loop: CSVEYGGWETQYF. CDR3 bases: TGCAGCGTTGAGTACGGGGGATGGGAGACCCAGTACTTC.

CDR3 sequence: CASSLDHRVGTDTQYF. The CDR3 DNA sequence: TGTGCCAGCAGCTTGGACCACAGGGTTGGCACAGATACGCAGTATTTT. The V call is TRBV5-5, the J call TRBJ2-3, with TRBD1 as a possible D gene (6 bases). There are 16 residues in the CDR3. The V end lost 0 bases, the J end lost 1 base, and 12 bases lay between the germline ends. Germline lookup yields CDR1 SGHKS and CDR2 YYEKEE (reference sequence).

This clone appeared once. V gene TRBV27 combines with J gene TRBJ1-4; tentatively, D is TRBD1 (6 bases). Germline V lookup: CDR1 MNHEY, CDR2 SMNVEV (reference sequence). V lost 7 bases, J lost 8 bases, and 17 bases lay in between. CDR3 length: 14 amino acids. The CDR3 sequence is CASKLRGPGEKLFF. The CDR3 DNA reads TGTGCCAGCAAGCTCAGGGGCCCTGGCGAAAAACTGTTTTTT. The entire variable domain, with the rest obtained from reference TRBV27 and TRBJ1-4, is as follows: EAQVTQNPRYLITVTGKKLTVTCSQNMNHEYMSWYRQDPGLGLRQIYYSMNVEVTDKGDVPEGYKVSRKEKRNFPLILESPSPNQTSLYFCASKLRGPGEKLFFGSGTQLSVL.

The chain carries TRBV19 and TRBJ2-6; the D gene is possibly TRBD2 (6 bases). Germline V gene sequence: CDR1 LNHDA, CDR2 SQIVND (reference sequence). Trimming pared 5 bases from V and 3 bases from J, leaving 11 bases between. CDR3 size: 15 residues. The CDR3 loop reads CASSPTGVGANVLTF. The CDR3 DNA sequence: TGTGCCAGTAGTCCAACGGGAGTTGGGGCCAACGTCCTGACTTTC.

The chain carries TRBV12-3 or TRBV12-4 and TRBJ1-2; 10 positions agree with TRBD1. Unmatched junction bases numbered 9, after V lost 6 bases and J lost 14 bases. The CDR3 runs 12 residues. CDR3 sequence reads: CASSLDRGRETF. In DNA, the CDR3 is TGTGCCAGCAGCCTAGACAGGGGGCGCGAGACCTTC.

The rearrangement links TRBV20-1 to TRBJ1-4; D is unresolved. Between the trimmed V and J ends, which lost 3 bases and 7 bases, there was a span of 15 bases. The CDR3 length is 14 residues. CDR1 is DFQATT, CDR2 SNEGSKA, per germline (reference sequence). The CDR3 loop is CSASIWRLFEKLFF. DNA for the CDR3: TGCAGTGCTAGTATCTGGAGACTCTTTGAAAAACTGTTTTTT.

CDR3 residues: CASRADRVGTDTQYF. DNA for the CDR3: TGTGCCAGCAGAGCGGACAGGGTCGGCACAGATACGCAGTATTTT. The V gene is TRBV2, the J gene TRBJ2-3, with 8 bases lining up with TRBD1. CDR1 and CDR2 (germline): SNHLY, FYNNEI. The length of the CDR3 is 15 residues. V shed 6 bases, J shed 1 base, and the junction held 6 bases outside the gene matches.

The rearrangement joins TRBV6-2 or TRBV6-3 to TRBJ1-1; no clear D. Germline CDR1 reads MNHEY; CDR2 reads SVGEGT. The V end lost 6 bases, the J end lost 1 base, and 21 bases lay between the germline ends. This CDR3 is built from 17 residues. In DNA, the CDR3 is TGTGCCAGCAGCCGATTGCGGGAGATTGGGAAGAACACTGAAGCTTTCTTT. Its translation: CASSRLREIGKNTEAFF.